Shown below are 6 T cell receptor beta chains from a single sample sequenced in a study of regulatory T cells in long-lasting Graves disease. CDR3-region Arm-PCR and iRepertoire HTBI primers produced the TCR beta libraries. A single record per CDR3 protein comes from TCRdb applying MiXCR to the multiplex PCR reads. The sample consists of approximately 310,000 distinct CDR3 sequences, 18% of them appearing once. Time point indicated: newly diagnosed GD, antithyroid drugs for less than 3 months. After RNA was extracted from PBMCs, the TCR library was made from it. The sample here was peripheral blood mononuclear cells (PBMCs), taken at new diagnosis, from a patient treated with antithyroid drugs. The source is a female donor with Graves disease.

The gene calls are TRBV20-1 and TRBJ2-1, with TRBD2 matching 9 bases. Germline V gene lookup returns CDR1 DFQATT and CDR2 SNEGSKA (reference sequence). V dropped 0 bases and J dropped 5; count of bases not matched to a gene: 8. The CDR3 runs to 16 residues. The DNA of the CDR3 is TGCAGTGCTAGAGATTCACTAGCGGGCGATGACAATGAGCAGTTCTTC. Amino acid sequence: CSARDSLAGDDNEQFF.

This clonotype was observed at least ten times. CDR3 loop: CASSQEGSYEKLFF. The DNA of the CDR3 is TGTGCCAGCAGCCAAGAAGGCAGTTATGAAAAACTGTTTTTT. The chain combines TRBV3-1 with TRBJ1-4; D unresolved. Trimming removed 0 bases from V and 6 bases from J, with 8 bases in between. Germline CDR1 and CDR2: LGHDT and YNNKEL (reference sequence). The CDR3 has 14 amino acids.

J is TRBJ2-5 and V is TRBV7-2, with 10 bases lining up with TRBD2. The CDR3 spans 15 residues. Germline CDR1 and CDR2: SGHTA and FQGNSA. V dropped 2 bases and J dropped 4; count of bases not matched to a gene: 4. The DNA of the CDR3 is TGTGCCAGCAGCTTAACTAGCGGGATGGGAGAGACCCAGTACTTC. It encodes CASSLTSGMGETQYF. Full variable domain (rest looked up from reference TRBV7-2 and TRBJ2-5): GAGVSQSPSNKVTEKGKDVELRCDPISGHTALYWYRQSLGQGLEFLIYFQGNSAPDKSGLPSDRFSAERTGGSVSTLTIQRTQQEDSAVYLCASSLTSGMGETQYFGPGTRLLVL.

This clonotype was seen ten or more times. The chain combines TRBV24-1 with TRBJ1-5; D might be TRBD1 (6 bases). Germline lookup yields CDR1 KGHDR and CDR2 SFDVKD. Between the trimmed V and J ends, which lost 9 bases and 4 bases, there was a span of 18 bases. The CDR3 has 15 amino acids. CDR3 residues: CATSARGIGNQPQHF. Written as DNA, the CDR3 is TGTGCCACCTCCGCGAGGGGGATAGGTAATCAGCCCCAGCATTTT.

Remarks on this clonotype: This sequence is one base from a far larger clone and is likely a read error. V usage is TRBV10-3 and J usage is TRBJ1-1; maybe TRBD1 (6 bases). Trimming took 5 bases from V and 4 from J, leaving 8 bases between them. CDR3 length equals 12 residues. Germline values: CDR1 ENHRY, CDR2 SYGVKD. CDR3 DNA: TGTGCCATCAGTTCGACAGGCACTGAAGCTTTCTTT. As protein: CAISSTGTEAFF.

This clonotype was counted a few times. J is TRBJ2-1 and V is TRBV28; a possible D gene is TRBD2 (5 bases). This CDR3 is built from 18 residues. Germline V gene data show CDR1 as MDHEN and CDR2 as SYDVKM. With 4 bases removed from V and 1 base from J, the gap between germline ends came to 20 bases. As DNA, the CDR3 is TGTGCCAGCAGTTCGACCGACTACCCTTGGATGTCCTACAATGAGCAGTTCTTC. Residues: CASSSTDYPWMSYNEQFF.